This TCR beta chain was observed in a study of cytotoxic CD8 clonotypes in ibrutinib-treated CLL. The germline V gene has CDR1 SEHNR and CDR2 FQNEAQ (reference sequence). V gave up 7 bases and J gave up 8 bases, with 9 bases separating them. The CDR3 is made up of 11 amino acids. Sequencing used immunoSEQ multiplex PCR; TCRdb keeps in-frame clones, though not all of them. Of approximately 200,000 clones listed, about 72% were seen once; the top ten hold 13%. This clonotype was obtained from a human donor with chronic lymphocytic leukemia. The sequences come from PBMCs, collected after 24 months of ibrutinib treatment. This sequence joins TRBV7-9 and TRBJ1-3; no definite D call. CDR3 in DNA: TGTGCCAGCACCCTCGGGGACACCATATATTTT. Protein: CASTLGDTIYF.